A selection of T cell receptor beta chains follows, all from one sample in a study of neurological immune-mediated disorders. One entry per CDR3 protein results from TCRdb running MiXCR on the 5' RACE reads. Of tens of thousands of distinct CDR3 sequences listed, approximately 4.3% are singletons. Sequenced: PBMCs. The receptors were gathered from a woman in her sixties with multiple sclerosis. Each CDR3 is given with its conserved first and last residue. Fields, in order: J gene, D gene, clone size, V gene, CDR3 DNA, CDR3 protein. D genes are given only for firm matches. Expanded clones are given a class, and other clones once, few, many or no size at all.

TRBJ2-1 | TRBD2 | . | TRBV29-1 | TGCAGCGTTGCGGAGCGGGGGAGCTACAATGAGCAGTTCTTC | CSVAERGSYNEQFF
TRBJ1-4 | . | many | TRBV29-1 | TGCAGTGCCGGGACACCTGCAACTAATGAAAAACTGTTTTTT | CSAGTPATNEKLFF
TRBJ1-2 | . | many | TRBV5-1 | TGCGCCAGCAGCTTGCAGGGATCTAACTATGGCTACACCTTC | CASSLQGSNYGYTF
TRBJ2-7 | . | many | TRBV20-1 | TGCAGTGCCAGAGGGGCTAGCGCTTCCTACGAGCAGTACTTC | CSARGASASYEQYF
TRBJ1-1 | . | many | TRBV12-3/TRBV12-4 | TGTGCCAGCGGCTTCGGGTGGGGTGCTGAAGCTTTCTTT | CASGFGWGAEAFF
TRBJ2-1 | TRBD1 | many | TRBV7-9 | TGTGCCAGCAGCCTCCGGGACAGCGTCGACAATGAGCAGTTCTTC | CASSLRDSVDNEQFF
TRBJ2-3 | TRBD2 | many | TRBV20-1 | TGCAGTGCTAGTTATCTAGCGGACCGCACAGATACGCAGTATTTT | CSASYLADRTDTQYF
TRBJ1-4 | TRBD1 | many | TRBV12-3/TRBV12-4 | TGTGCCAGCAGTGCTAGGACAGGGGGCGAAAAACTGTTTTTT | CASSARTGGEKLFF
TRBJ2-7 | . | . | TRBV18 | TGTGCCAGCTCACCATCACAGACCTCCTACGAGCAGTACTTC | CASSPSQTSYEQYF
TRBJ2-1 | . | many | TRBV27 | TGTGCCAGCATTCCAGGGAGGGGGATTTACAATGAGCAGTTCTTC | CASIPGRGIYNEQFF
TRBJ1-5 | . | many | TRBV12-3/TRBV12-4 | TGTGCCAGCAGTCCGGGACCAAATCAGCCCCAGCATTTT | CASSPGPNQPQHF
TRBJ2-5 | . | many | TRBV3-1 | TGTGCCAGCGAGTGGGGACAGACCCAGTACTTC | CASEWGQTQYF
TRBJ1-4 | . | many | TRBV15 | TGTGCCACCAGCACCCTCTATACGGGACAAACGGCTCCCCCAGGAAAACTGTTTTTT | CATSTLYTGQTAPPGKLFF
TRBJ2-1 | . | few | TRBV18 | TGTGCCAGCTCACCACAGCGCAGGCAGGAAGGAAATGAGCAGTTCTTC | CASSPQRRQEGNEQFF
TRBJ1-2 | TRBD1 | many | TRBV2 | TGTGCCAGCAGTGTACAGGGGGCGGTAAGATATGGCTACACCTTC | CASSVQGAVRYGYTF
TRBJ1-6 | TRBD1 | many | TRBV5-1 | TGCGCCAGCAGCGGGACAGGGGCGCGGGATTCACCCCTCCACTTT | CASSGTGARDSPLHF
TRBJ2-5 | . | many | TRBV4-2 | TGTGCCAGCAGCCCTCCAGGGGCAGAGACCCAGTACTTC | CASSPPGAETQYF
TRBJ2-7 | . | many | TRBV5-1 | TGCGCCAGCAGCTTCGGACCCCCCGCGAACGAGCAGTACTTC | CASSFGPPANEQYF
TRBJ2-1 | TRBD2 | many | TRBV4-1 | TGCGCCAGCAGCCAGGGAACGGGACTAGCAGTCAATGAGCAGTTCTTC | CASSQGTGLAVNEQFF
TRBJ2-7 | TRBD1 | few | TRBV18 | TGTGCCAGCTCCCTCCATGAGACAGGGGCCTACGAGCAGTACTTC | CASSLHETGAYEQYF
TRBJ1-1 | TRBD1 | many | TRBV7-2 | TGTGCCAGCAGCCAGGACAGGGGGCCGAAGGGCTCTGAAGCTTTCTTT | CASSQDRGPKGSEAFF
TRBJ1-3 | . | many | TRBV6-1 | TGTGCCGCGGGGGACATCTCATCTGGAAACACCATATATTTT | CAAGDISSGNTIYF
TRBJ2-6 | . | . | TRBV6-5 | TGTGCCAGCAGTCGACAGCCCTCTGGGGTCAACGTCCTGACCTTC | CASSRQPSGVNVLTF
TRBJ1-1 | TRBD1 | many | TRBV20-1 | TGCAGTGCTAGAGATGTTAGGACAGGAATGAACACTGAAGCTTTCTTT | CSARDVRTGMNTEAFF
TRBJ2-5 | . | many | TRBV20-1 | TGCAGTGCTAGAGTACCGGGGCCAGAGACCCAGTACTTC | CSARVPGPETQYF
TRBJ1-5 | TRBD1 | many | TRBV6-6 | TGTGCCAGCAGTTTGGGACAGACCAATCAGCCCCAGCATTTT | CASSLGQTNQPQHF
TRBJ2-1 | TRBD2 | many | TRBV20-1 | TGCAGTGCTAGAGATACGGTGCGGGGGGGGAATGAGCAGTTCTTC | CSARDTVRGGNEQFF
TRBJ1-2 | . | many | TRBV12-3/TRBV12-4 | TGTGCCAGCAGTTTGGGGGCGGGTAACTATGGCTACACCTTC | CASSLGAGNYGYTF
TRBJ2-7 | . | many | TRBV6-5 | TGTGCCAGCACCAGGGGTGGCGGCAACGAGCAGTACTTC | CASTRGGGNEQYF
TRBJ1-4 | . | many | TRBV20-1 | TGCAGTGCTAGAGTTGGGGTGGATGAAAAACTGTTTTTT | CSARVGVDEKLFF
TRBJ2-7 | TRBD1 | many | TRBV3-1 | TGTGCCAGCAGCCAACGAGGGACAGGCTACGAGCAGTACTTC | CASSQRGTGYEQYF
TRBJ1-1 | . | many | TRBV12-3/TRBV12-4 | TGTGCCAGCAGTTCTCAGGGGCGAAACACTGAAGCTTTCTTT | CASSSQGRNTEAFF
TRBJ2-1 | . | many | TRBV14 | TGTGCCAGCAGCCAAGGGGGGGCGGTCCATGAGCAGTTCTTC | CASSQGGAVHEQFF
TRBJ1-1 | TRBD1 | many | TRBV3-1 | TGTGCCAGCAGCCAACGTCAGGGGGTGAACACTGAAGCTTTCTTT | CASSQRQGVNTEAFF
TRBJ1-5 | . | . | TRBV7-9 | TGTGCCAGCAGCTTAGGGGGGGGGAGCAATCAGCCCCAGCATTTT | CASSLGGGSNQPQHF
TRBJ2-1 | TRBD1 | many | TRBV5-1 | TGCGCCAGCAACCGGAGGGACAGGGGGGCGGGTGAGCAGTTCTTC | CASNRRDRGAGEQFF
TRBJ2-1 | TRBD2 | many | TRBV7-9 | TGTGCCAGCAGCCGAGCGGGGTCCTACAATGAGCAGTTCTTC | CASSRAGSYNEQFF
TRBJ2-3 | . | many | TRBV6-2/TRBV6-3 | TGTGCCAGCAGTTACCCGGAGGCGCAGTATTTT | CASSYPEAQYF
TRBJ2-7 | TRBD1 | many | TRBV25-1 | TGTGCCAGCAGTGAATGGGACAGAGTCTACGAGCAGTACTTC | CASSEWDRVYEQYF
TRBJ2-2 | TRBD1 | many | TRBV2 | TGTGCCAGCAGTCCCCCGGGACAGGGAGGGACCGGGGAGCTGTTTTTT | CASSPPGQGGTGELFF